A single sample gave rise to the 8 T cell receptor beta chains below, sequenced in a study of blood T cells in healthy people across ages. With a J-beta primer mix and a sample-barcoded 5' primer, a second PCR ran about 7 to 11 cycles. TCRdb re-called the 5' RACE reads through MiXCR, storing one row per CDR3 protein. The top ten clones hold less than 2.5% of a sample with 1.5 million to 2 million distinct CDR3 sequences, 49% of them seen once. The sample comprised blood. These receptors all come from a woman in her forties in good health.

The sample holds a few counts of this clonotype. The genes are TRBV20-1 and TRBJ2-4; 13 bases are shared with TRBD2. Germline CDR1 is DFQATT and CDR2 is SNEGSKA (reference sequence). CDR3 length: 18 residues. Losses at the gene ends were 6 bases for V and 1 base for J; bases not matched to a gene: 12. The CDR3 nucleotides are TGCAGTGCCCCGACTAGCGGGGGGATAATAAGGGCCAAAAACATTCAGTACTTC. Protein: CSAPTSGGIIRAKNIQYF.

This clonotype was seen only a few times. The chain employs TRBV20-1 and TRBJ1-5, with D tentatively TRBD1 (6 bases). This CDR3 region has 17 residues. Germline values: CDR1 DFQATT, CDR2 SNEGSKA (reference sequence). The V gene lost 0 bases and the J gene lost 1 base, with 16 bases spanning the gap. CDR3 amino acids: CSARDNWRTVSNQPQHF. Here the CDR3 DNA reads TGCAGTGCTAGAGATAACTGGCGGACAGTGAGCAATCAGCCCCAGCATTTT.

This clonotype showed up just a few times. J is TRBJ1-2 and V is TRBV7-9; TRBD1 aligns across 7 bases. Trimming cost V 5 bases and J 0 bases; bases outside gene matches: 3. Germline V lookup: CDR1 SEHNR, CDR2 FQNEAQ (reference sequence). The CDR3 is made up of 14 amino acids. The CDR3, as DNA: TGTGCCAGCAGCGGGGACAGTTCTAACTATGGCTACACCTTC. As protein: CASSGDSSNYGYTF.

In regard to this clonotype: This may be a read error, as it is one base from a much larger clone. The conserved closing phenylalanine or tryptophan is absent in this CDR3, likely reflecting a read error. The chain has TRBV6-2 or TRBV6-3 and TRBJ2-5, with TRBD1 identical over 10 bases. The J call may be faulty, since TRBJ2-7 better matches the DNA end. Germline V gene lookup returns CDR1 MNHEY and CDR2 SVGEGT. The CDR3 covers 14 residues. Here the CDR3 reads CASSTGTGAYEQYI. CDR3 nucleotide sequence: TGTGCCAGCAGCACCGGGACAGGGGCCTACGAGCAGTACATC.

In this sample, this clonotype turned up once. This chain joins TRBV27 and TRBJ1-1, with D maybe TRBD1 (5 bases). This CDR3 comprises 15 residues. Germline V gene lookup returns CDR1 MNHEY and CDR2 SMNVEV (reference sequence). V was shortened by 3 bases and J by 1 base, with 12 bases between the two germline ends. The CDR3 reads CASSLGRGSNTEAFF. CDR3 coding DNA: TGTGCCAGCAGTTTGGGTCGGGGGTCGAACACTGAAGCTTTCTTT.

The V gene is TRBV7-9, the J gene TRBJ1-1; D unresolved. Germline V gene lookup returns CDR1 SEHNR and CDR2 FQNEAQ (reference sequence). The CDR3 is made up of 15 amino acids. Trimming cost V 7 bases and J 4 bases, with 19 bases left between them. Here the CDR3 reads CASNPREEFSTEAFF. In DNA, the CDR3 is TGTGCCAGCAACCCTAGGGAAGAGTTTTCCACTGAAGCTTTCTTT.

This chain uses TRBV20-1 with TRBJ2-3; 9 bases agree with TRBD1. V shed 3 bases and J 4 bases; nucleotides not matched to a gene: 8. The CDR3 has 15 amino acids. From germline, CDR1 is DFQATT and CDR2 SNEGSKA (reference sequence). In DNA, the CDR3 is TGCAGTGCTAGCCGCCGGGACAGGGCGTCAGATACGCAGTATTTT. It yields the protein CSASRRDRASDTQYF.

This chain links TRBV5-1 with TRBJ1-1; 7 nucleotides agree with TRBD1. Germline V CDR1 and CDR2: SGHRS, YFSETQ. V lost 4 bases and J lost 8; bases outside the gene matches: 20. CDR3 length: 17 amino acids. CDR3 in amino acids: CASSPRTGTRAIAEAFF. The CDR3 bases are TGCGCCAGCAGCCCACGGACAGGAACTAGGGCCATCGCGGAAGCTTTCTTT.